This T cell receptor (beta chain) is from a study of blood T cell repertoires in COVID-19 (dated by TCRdb to between 2020 and 2021). About the investigation overall: Collaborator samples came from the United States, Italy and Spain and covered acute and convalescent phases of COVID-19. A freely available public database, intended as a resource for researchers studying the immune response to SARS-CoV-2, is where the repertoires were released. Subjects who had been exposed to COVID-19, were actively infected with it, or had recovered from it provided the deeply sampled blood TCRbeta repertoires that made up the dataset. Where available, HLA class I and class II types were obtained from metadata supplied by the sample provider rather than from assay-based typing. The samples were drawn from the first 160 participants of the ongoing ImmuneRACE study and from 1,254 subjects provided by 6 global collaborators. The sample metadata nearly always contained a de-identified subject ID, COVID-19 status, age in years and sex. The material from the prospective study consisted of cDNA or gDNA derived from T cells, B-cell-depleted T cells, or PBMCs.

Beyond this particular receptor, the publication reports: Clinical and demographic metadata were provided uncurated, with the amount varying by source and participant.

Collaborating institutions collected whole blood in K2EDTA tubes following their own protocols. Collaborator samples were shipped for TCRbeta analysis as frozen whole blood, isolated PBMCs, or DNA extracted from either sample type. Regarding this clone: Its antigen target is currently unknown. No per-base quality is available; no much larger clone lies one base away.

TCRbeta CDR3 regions were amplified from genomic DNA using the immunoSEQ Assay, a bias-controlled multiplex PCR. The original pipeline was this. Nucleated cell counts per sample were estimated from amplification of reference gene primers within the assay. Sequence reads were collapsed and filtered to measure the absolute abundance of every unique TCRbeta CDR3 rearrangement. For each sample, productive Simpson clonality was calculated by taking the square root of Simpson's diversity index across productive rearrangements. Here the immuneACCESS table is served through TCRdb, limited to in-frame sequences with V and J called. Missing clones are a known gap in these copies; in checked studies unresolved V genes cover under half, and the rest lacks a known reason. V and J calls and clone size are copied from that table; D and trimming were computed from the DNA. Counted in this sample were fewer than 80,000 clones; 88% of them appeared once. Together, the top ten hold around 9.8% of the sample.

In the germline V gene (reference sequence), CDR1 corresponds to MNHEY and CDR2 to SMNVEV. Its CDR3 holds 18 amino acids, cysteine through phenylalanine. Only the CDR3 part of the read is kept: 54 bases, read in frame from the first base. Trimming accounts for 3 bases at V and 5 bases at J, while the number of junction bases matched to no gene is 17. The source material was peripheral blood. The chain couples TRBV27 to TRBJ2-3; 7 junctional bases match TRBD2. The sequence was obtained from a human donor in a cohort sampled during active COVID-19. The sequence in DNA is TGTGCCAGCAGTTTTGGTGGCCTTGCGGGAGTCGTGGGAGATACGCAGTATTTT. Translation gives CASSFGGLAGVVGDTQYF.